This T cell receptor beta chain was found in a study of human T cells and chemical hapten exposure. Across the whole study: On roughly 2 cm by roughly 2 cm of upper inner arm skin, sensitization was performed with 2% DPC.

TCRdb reanalysed the RACE reads using MiXCR and keeps one entry per CDR3 protein. The table has under 400,000 distinct CDR3 sequences, 4.5% to 6% seen once. This clonotype was observed at least ten times. Its antigen is still unknown. This CDR3 is built from 13 residues. V was cut by 4 bases and J by 6 bases, with 13 bases left in between. Per the germline V gene, CDR1 is SGHDT and CDR2 is YYEEEE. Time point indicated: pre-sensitization, week 0. The treatment here: therapeutic diphenylcyclopropenone sensitization with weekly scalp DPC. Total RNA was isolated from whole blood that had not been fractionated. Study-wide results and limits: Correlating positively with patch test score were the PT1 expanded TCR counts.

This material consisted of whole blood, taken in connection with sensitization to the hapten diphenylcyclopropenone (DPC). The genes are TRBV5-6 and TRBJ1-1, with D tentatively TRBD1 (6 bases). This TCR was recovered from a woman between 45 and 60 years old with alopecia areata. Some clones in this sample may be carry-over from other donors' samples. CDR3 in DNA: TGTGCCAGCAGCGTTACCAGGGGCTCTGAAGCTTTCTTT. As protein: CASSVTRGSEAFF.